These 2 T cell receptor beta chains came from one sample sequenced in a study of blood T cell repertoires in COVID-19. Assay: immunoSEQ multiplex PCR; the TCRdb copy retains only in-frame clones and omits some. This table holds about 45,000 clones, more than 65% found once. The sequencing input was peripheral blood. The receptors derive from a human donor in a cohort sampled during active COVID-19.

The chain combines TRBV2 with TRBJ2-7; 7 bases are shared with TRBD2. The J segment lost 0 bases and the V segment lost 7 bases, leaving 9 bases of the junction unmatched. Looked up from germline, CDR1 is SNHLY and CDR2 is FYNNEI. The CDR3 is made up of 15 amino acids. The CDR3 nucleotides read TGTGCCAGCACCCCCCGGGGGGAAAACTCCTACGAGCAGTACTTC. Amino acids: CASTPRGENSYEQYF.

The genes are TRBV6-2 or TRBV6-3 and TRBJ2-6; TRBD1 is a possible D gene (5 bases). In germline, CDR1 is MNHEY, CDR2 SVGEGT. CDR3 length: 16 amino acids. With 4 bases removed from V and 4 bases from J, the gap between germline ends came to 14 bases. The CDR3 loop reads CASSSMGLSGANVLTF. In nucleotides, the CDR3 is TGTGCCAGCAGTTCCATGGGGCTGTCCGGGGCCAACGTCCTGACTTTC.